The 31 T cell receptor beta chains below come from one sample, sequenced in a study of blood T cell repertoires in COVID-19. Clones were read by immunoSEQ multiplex PCR, and TCRdb kept only the in-frame ones, dropping some. The sample holds 130,000 to 150,000 clones, 88% seen once. The source material was peripheral blood. These receptors all come from a human donor in a cohort sampled during active COVID-19.

This sequence joins TRBV7-9 and TRBJ2-1; TRBD2 agrees at 8 bases. V lost 3 bases, J lost 5 bases, and 9 bases stayed unmatched. The CDR3 sequence is 16 residues long. The germline V gene encodes CDR1 SEHNR and CDR2 FQNEAQ (reference sequence). CDR3 coding DNA: TGTGCCAGCAGCTTTCTCTTATCGGGAGGGAACAATGAGCAGTTCTTC. Its translation: CASSFLLSGGNNEQFF.

This chain connects TRBV28 to TRBJ2-7; D might be TRBD1 (6 bases). This CDR3 spans 13 amino acids. Trimming took off 5 bases at V and 2 bases at J, with 10 bases between the two ends. Germline CDR1 MDHEN, CDR2 SYDVKM. This CDR3 is CASSTGITYEQYF. DNA of the CDR3: TGTGCCAGCAGTACAGGGATTACCTACGAGCAGTACTTC.

V gene TRBV7-9 combines with J gene TRBJ2-3; 14 bases match TRBD2. Trimming at V came to 5 bases and at J to 5 bases, leaving 6 bases not matched to a gene. The CDR3 runs to 16 residues. CDR1 SEHNR and CDR2 FQNEAQ come from the germline V gene (reference sequence). In nucleotides, the CDR3 is TGTGCCAGCAGCCGAACCGGACTAGCGGGAGGAGATACGCAGTATTTT. As protein: CASSRTGLAGGDTQYF.

The chain is built from TRBV18 and TRBJ2-7, with TRBD1 identical over 8 bases. Germline assignment: CDR1 KGHSH and CDR2 LQKENI. This CDR3 region has 14 residues. The junction had 2 bases not matched to a gene; V was cut back by 4 bases and J by 0 bases. The CDR3 DNA reads as TGTGCCAGCTCACGACAGGGGAGCTCCTACGAGCAGTACTTC. Protein product: CASSRQGSSYEQYF.

There are a few counts of this clone. This chain connects TRBV6-5 to TRBJ2-5, with TRBD1 matching 8 bases. Germline assignment: CDR1 MNHEY and CDR2 SVGAGI. The CDR3 consists of 14 residues. V gave up 6 bases and J gave up 5 bases; unmatched junction bases: 8. The CDR3 nucleotides are TGTGCCAGCAGGGAGACAGGGGAGAGGGAGACCCAGTACTTC. Protein product: CASRETGERETQYF.

V and J are TRBV7-2 and TRBJ1-6; D ambiguous. Trimming cost V 5 bases and J 6 bases, with 11 bases left between them. The CDR3 is made up of 14 amino acids. The germline V gene encodes CDR1 SGHTA and CDR2 FQGNSA. CDR3 DNA sequence: TGTGCCAGCAGCCCCCAATGGAGTAATTCACCCCTCCACTTT. The encoded protein is CASSPQWSNSPLHF. The full variable domain, completed using reference TRBV7-2 and TRBJ1-6, is GAGVSQSPSNKVTEKGKDVELRCDPISGHTALYWYRQSLGQGLEFLIYFQGNSAPDKSGLPSDRFSAERTGGSVSTLTIQRTQQEDSAVYLCASSPQWSNSPLHFGNGTRLTVT.

This rearrangement joins TRBV9 to TRBJ1-3; tentatively, D is TRBD1 (5 bases). The length of the CDR3 is 16 residues. The V end was cut by 0 bases, the J end by 4 bases, with 14 bases between. In germline, CDR1 is SGDLS, CDR2 YYNGEE. CDR3 in DNA: TGTGCCAGCAGCGTAGAACCGCGGGACGACGGAAACACCATATATTTT. Translated: CASSVEPRDDGNTIYF.

This rearrangement joins TRBV7-3 to TRBJ2-3; 7 bases fit TRBD1. Looked up from germline, CDR1 is SGHTA and CDR2 is FQGTGA. Losses at the gene ends were 5 bases for V and 4 bases for J; bases not matched to a gene: 12. There are 16 residues in the CDR3. The chain's CDR3 is CASSTNRQGGSDTQYF. The CDR3 nucleotides read TGTGCCAGCAGCACCAACCGACAGGGTGGTTCAGATACGCAGTATTTT. The full variable domain, completed using reference TRBV7-3 and TRBJ2-3, is GAGVSQTPSNKVTEKGKYVELRCDPISGHTALYWYRQSLGQGPEFLIYFQGTGAADDSGLPNDRFFAVRPEGSVSTLKIQRTERGDSAVYLCASSTNRQGGSDTQYFGPGTRLTVL.

The chain employs TRBV11-2 and TRBJ2-7; TRBD1 might be the D (6 bases). The germline V and J ends were trimmed by 4 bases and 5 bases, with 15 bases remaining between them. Germline assignment: CDR1 SGHAT and CDR2 FQNNGV. The CDR3 runs 14 residues. CDR3 protein: CASSSMTGTNEQYF. DNA of the CDR3: TGTGCCAGCAGCTCGATGACAGGCACTAACGAGCAGTACTTC. The full variable domain, completed using reference TRBV11-2 and TRBJ2-7, is EAGVAQSPRYKIIEKRQSVAFWCNPISGHATLYWYQQILGQGPKLLIQFQNNGVVDDSQLPKDRFSAERLKGVDSTLKIQPAKLEDSAVYLCASSSMTGTNEQYFGPGTRLTVT.

The chain combines TRBV28 with TRBJ2-2, with 9 positions matching TRBD1. Germline V CDR1 and CDR2: MDHEN, SYDVKM. There are 17 residues in the CDR3. The trim removed 4 bases at V and 1 base at J, leaving 7 bases unmatched. In DNA, the CDR3 is TGTGCCAGCAGTTGCAAGCCGGGACAGGGGAACACCGGGGAGCTGTTTTTT. Its protein product is CASSCKPGQGNTGELFF.

This clone is a singleton in its sample. The V and J genes are TRBV9 and TRBJ1-4; 7 bases map to TRBD1. This CDR3 has 14 residues. The ends lost 0 bases at V and 8 bases at J; junction bases unmatched: 4. The germline CDR1 and CDR2 sequences are SGDLS and YYNGEE. CDR3 residues: CASSVGQGGEKLFF. For the CDR3, the DNA is TGTGCCAGCAGCGTAGGACAGGGTGGGGAAAAACTGTTTTTT.

This chain uses TRBV28 with TRBJ2-7; TRBD1 agrees at 11 bases. Germline CDR1 reads MDHEN; CDR2 reads SYDVKM. The V segment lost 6 bases and the J segment 2 bases; nucleotides outside the gene matches: 9. The CDR3 spans 16 residues. CDR3 protein: CASRITPGQGAYEQYF. The CDR3 coding sequence is TGTGCCAGCAGAATAACTCCGGGACAGGGGGCCTACGAGCAGTACTTC.

The chain couples TRBV5-6 to TRBJ1-5; maybe TRBD1 (5 bases). This CDR3 spans 17 amino acids. Germline loops: CDR1 SGHDT, CDR2 YYEEEE. Trimming removed 0 bases from V and 7 bases from J, with 20 bases in between. Written as DNA, the CDR3 is TGTGCCAGCAGCTTGGGAGGACAATGGGGTCTTACGCAGCCCCAGCATTTT. Protein sequence: CASSLGGQWGLTQPQHF.

In nucleotides, the CDR3 is TGTGCCAGCAGGGAGCGGGTAGGCTCCTACAATGAGCAGTTCTTC. Translation: CASRERVGSYNEQFF. V gene TRBV2 combines with J gene TRBJ2-1, with D possibly being TRBD2 (6 bases). The V gene's germline CDR1 is SNHLY and CDR2 FYNNEI. Deletions cut 6 bases from V and 0 bases from J, with 12 bases between. This CDR3 is built from 15 residues.

This rearrangement joins TRBV9 to TRBJ2-1; TRBD2 aligns across 14 bases. This CDR3 contains 18 residues. The V gene end was trimmed by 0 bases and the J gene end by 4 bases; junction bases not matched to a gene: 6. CDR1 SGDLS and CDR2 YYNGEE come from the germline V gene. The CDR3 is CASSVGTSGGPIYNEQFF. Here the CDR3 DNA reads TGTGCCAGCAGCGTAGGGACTAGCGGGGGGCCGATATACAATGAGCAGTTCTTC.

This chain uses TRBV7-2 with TRBJ2-5, with 9 bases matching TRBD2. The CDR3 totals 14 residues. Germline trimming cut 5 bases from V and 4 bases from J; bases unmatched to any gene: 5. CDR1 is SGHTA, CDR2 FQGNSA, per germline. The CDR3 spells CASSRYSGGETQYF. The CDR3 DNA reads TGTGCCAGCAGCCGTTATAGCGGGGGAGAGACCCAGTACTTC.

V is TRBV15 and J is TRBJ1-2, with 7 bases that match TRBD1. Germline V CDR1 and CDR2: LNHNV, YYDKDF (reference sequence). V dropped 7 bases and J dropped 3; count of bases not matched to a gene: 14. CDR3 length: 16 amino acids. The CDR3 here is CATTQATGNLHYGYTF. CDR3 nucleotide sequence: TGTGCCACCACCCAGGCGACAGGGAACTTGCACTATGGCTACACCTTC.

The V gene is TRBV18, the J gene TRBJ2-7, with 7 positions matching TRBD1. Trimming at V came to 1 base and at J to 2 bases, leaving 5 bases not matched to a gene. From germline, CDR1 is KGHSH and CDR2 LQKENI. The CDR3 has 15 residues. The CDR3 here is CASSPLVTGTYEQYF. The CDR3 nucleotides are TGTGCCAGCTCACCACTCGTGACAGGGACCTACGAGCAGTACTTC.

The chain links TRBV4-3 to TRBJ2-1; TRBD2 might be the D (7 bases). V was cut by 0 bases and J by 7 bases, with 19 bases left in between. The V gene's germline CDR1 is LGHNA and CDR2 YSLEER. The CDR3 is 17 residues long. This chain's CDR3 is CASSQDNEGGPGNEQFF. The CDR3 nucleotides read TGCGCCAGCAGCCAAGATAACGAGGGGGGGCCGGGGAATGAGCAGTTCTTC.

The V gene is TRBV7-2, the J gene TRBJ2-3; tentatively, D is TRBD2 (5 bases). The germline V gene has CDR1 SGHTA and CDR2 FQGNSA. The V end was cut by 5 bases, the J end by 3 bases, with 12 bases between. This CDR3 is 14 amino acids long. The DNA for the CDR3 is TGTGCCAGCAGCCAAGGAGGAATTACAGATACGCAGTATTTT. It translates to CASSQGGITDTQYF.

There are a few counts of this clone. The rearrangement links TRBV7-8 to TRBJ2-1, with TRBD2 identical over 13 bases. The CDR3 runs 15 residues. V lost 6 bases and J lost 7; bases outside the gene matches: 6. Germline assignment: CDR1 SGHVS and CDR2 FQNEAQ. The CDR3 sequence: CASRPPGLAGNEQFF. The DNA of the CDR3 is TGTGCCAGCAGACCCCCGGGACTAGCGGGAAATGAGCAGTTCTTC.

The V call is TRBV6-2 or TRBV6-3, the J call TRBJ2-1; 13 bases line up with TRBD2. This CDR3 region has 15 residues. The germline V gene has CDR1 MNHEY and CDR2 SVGEGT. V was clipped by 5 bases and J by 8 bases; unmatched bases: 6. CDR3: CASSQGLAGLDEQFF. The CDR3 coding sequence is TGTGCCAGCAGTCAGGGACTAGCGGGGTTGGATGAGCAGTTCTTC.

The chain couples TRBV29-1 to TRBJ2-5; 10 nucleotides align to TRBD2. V lost 8 bases and J lost 2; bases outside the gene matches: 8. This CDR3 has 14 amino acids. CDR1 SQVTM and CDR2 ANQGSEA come from the germline V gene. The CDR3 is CSTQRGGLQETQYF. In nucleotides, the CDR3 is TGCAGCACCCAGCGGGGGGGCCTACAAGAGACCCAGTACTTC.

The chain uses TRBV7-2 and TRBJ1-1; 7 nucleotides match TRBD1. Germline assignment: CDR1 SGHTA and CDR2 FQGNSA. Unmatched junction bases numbered 2, after V lost 1 base and J lost 0 bases. The CDR3 has 15 amino acids. CDR3 bases: TGTGCCAGCAGCTTAGGGACAGGCCTGAACACTGAAGCTTTCTTT. Translated, it gives CASSLGTGLNTEAFF.

The gene calls are TRBV7-2 and TRBJ1-1; 7 bases match TRBD1. J was trimmed by 1 base and V by 4 bases; bases with no gene match: 3. Germline V gene data show CDR1 as SGHTA and CDR2 as FQGNSA. The length of the CDR3 is 14 residues. The CDR3 region has the DNA TGTGCCAGCAGCTCGGGACAGCCGAACACTGAAGCTTTCTTT. As protein: CASSSGQPNTEAFF.

The genes are TRBV7-9 and TRBJ2-7; tentatively, D is TRBD1 (6 bases). The CDR3 length is 15 residues. Germline V gene data show CDR1 as SEHNR and CDR2 as FQNEAQ (reference sequence). V was cut by 5 bases and J by 2 bases, with 16 bases left in between. CDR3 in amino acids: CASSAYRAPPYEQYF. Written as DNA, the CDR3 is TGTGCCAGCAGCGCCTACAGGGCCCCCCCCTACGAGCAGTACTTC.

This clone was counted only a few times. V is TRBV6-6 and J is TRBJ2-7; D remains unclear. Germline V CDR1 and CDR2: MNHNY, SVGAGI (reference sequence). The CDR3 runs to 15 residues. V was cut by 6 bases and J by 1 base, with 16 bases left in between. CDR3 nucleotides: TGTGCCAGCAGGGGTTCCAGTGGAGCGTCCTACGAGCAGTACTTC. Protein: CASRGSSGASYEQYF.

The chain employs TRBV7-2 and TRBJ1-1, with D unclear. Trimming removed 4 bases from V and 0 bases from J, with 24 bases in between. This CDR3 spans 19 amino acids. CDR1 is SGHTA and CDR2 is FQGNSA in the germline V gene. The CDR3 coding sequence is TGTGCCAGCAGCTCTAGCCCGGTTGACGGTTACCAGTTGAACACTGAAGCTTTCTTT. Its translation: CASSSSPVDGYQLNTEAFF.

The chain is built from TRBV5-4 and TRBJ1-1; 7 bases are a match to TRBD1. CDR1 SGHNT and CDR2 YYREEE come from the germline V gene (reference sequence). With V trimmed by 3 bases and J by 5 bases, 7 bases remained unmatched. The CDR3 runs 14 residues. The CDR3 region has the DNA TGTGCCAGCAGCTCGGGACAGTGGGGGACTGAAGCTTTCTTT. It translates to CASSSGQWGTEAFF.

This chain links TRBV6-6 with TRBJ2-5; 8 positions match TRBD1. V was clipped by 6 bases and J by 5 bases; unmatched bases: 5. The CDR3 is 13 residues long. Germline CDR1 and CDR2: MNHNY and SVGAGI (reference sequence). This CDR3 reads CASRGQGRETQYF. CDR3 bases: TGTGCCAGCAGAGGACAGGGCAGGGAGACCCAGTACTTC.

The gene calls are TRBV5-1 and TRBJ1-6; 8 bases map to TRBD1. Germline V gives CDR1 SGHRS, CDR2 YFSETQ. This CDR3 has 15 amino acids. Losses at the gene ends were 6 bases for V and 11 bases for J; bases not matched to a gene: 13. This CDR3 is CASTISDRVGAPLHF. The CDR3, as DNA: TGCGCCAGCACCATCTCGGACAGGGTCGGGGCACCCCTCCACTTT.